Reported below is one T cell receptor beta chain. This sample was included in a study of T and B cells in COVID-19 patients. BIOMED2 TRB-A/B primer pools were used in multiplex TRB PCR. TCRdb processed the multiplex PCR reads anew with MiXCR; each CDR3 protein has one entry. Of nearly 15,000 distinct CDR3 sequences in the sample, 25% to 35% were seen once. This CDR3 has 14 residues. The junction had 7 bases not matched to a gene; V was cut back by 3 bases and J by 6 bases. The germline V gene has CDR1 SGHDN and CDR2 FVKESK. Blood genomic DNA input for TRB amplification was roughly 250-550 ng. The chain recombines TRBV14 with TRBJ1-2; 7 nucleotides agree with TRBD1. This TCR derives from a human donor who had recovered from COVID-19. The sample consisted of blood. The CDR3 DNA follows: TGTGCCAGCAGCCAGACATCAGGGGGAGATGGCTACACCTTC. Encoded protein: CASSQTSGGDGYTF.